This T cell receptor (beta chain) was sequenced during a study of cytomegalovirus exposure and HLA in healthy donors. Findings and caveats of the study: Cytomegalovirus association was listed for 164 TCR beta chains.

PCR used 60 Vbeta primers and 13 Jbeta primers. TCRdb's copy holds only in-frame clones and misses some; the assay was immunoSEQ multiplex PCR. This table has 180,000 or so clones, about 80% appearing once. This CDR3 is built from 13 residues. V gave up 4 bases and J gave up 5 bases; unmatched junction bases: 5. The germline gives CDR1 SGHDT, CDR2 YYEEEE. As for this clone: Its cognate antigen is unknown.

This TCR was recovered from a woman aged 25 to 45 in good health and CMV-seronegative. Sequenced material: PBMCs. The chain uses TRBV5-6 and TRBJ1-2, with 7 bases that match TRBD1. The CDR3 coding sequence is TGTGCCAGCAGCCCACAGGGGAAATATGGCTACACCTTC. It is translated as CASSPQGKYGYTF.